This T cell receptor (beta chain) was captured by sequencing in a study of blood T cell repertoires in COVID-19. The V gene's germline CDR1 is MDHEN and CDR2 SYDVKM. V was cut by 5 bases and J by 0 bases, with 11 bases left in between. The CDR3 is 15 residues long. This table comes from immunoSEQ multiplex PCR, and its TCRdb copy is limited to in-frame clones, with some not included. The table records 150,000 to 200,000 clones, 88% of them present only once. Specimen: peripheral blood. The receptor was isolated from a human donor in a cohort sampled during active COVID-19. The chain combines TRBV28 with TRBJ1-3; weak D call: TRBD1 (5 bases). Here the CDR3 DNA reads TGTGCCAGCAGTCTGGGGGGGGGCTCTGGAAACACCATATATTTT. Its protein is CASSLGGGSGNTIYF. Complete variable domain (other parts from reference TRBV28 and TRBJ1-3): DVKVTQSSRYLVKRTGEKVFLECVQDMDHENMFWYRQDPGLGLRLIYFSYDVKMKEKGDIPEGYSVSREKKERFSLILESASTNQTSMYLCASSLGGGSGNTIYFGEGSWLTVV.